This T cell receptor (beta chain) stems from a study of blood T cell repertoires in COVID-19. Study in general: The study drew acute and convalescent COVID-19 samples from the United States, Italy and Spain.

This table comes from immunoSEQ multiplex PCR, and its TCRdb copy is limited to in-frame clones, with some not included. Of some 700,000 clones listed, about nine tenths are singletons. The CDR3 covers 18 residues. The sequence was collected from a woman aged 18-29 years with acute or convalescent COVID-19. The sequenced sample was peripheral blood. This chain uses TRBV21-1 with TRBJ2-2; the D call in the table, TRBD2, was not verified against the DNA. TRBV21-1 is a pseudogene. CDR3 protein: CASSKVSPRRLSTGELFF. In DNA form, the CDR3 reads TGTGCCAGCAGCAAAGTTTCCCCGCGGAGGTTAAGCACCGGGGAGCTGTTTTTT.